This T cell receptor beta chain is drawn from a study of CD8+ T cells in alopecia areata. Overall study: Treated patients were given oral tofacitinib, which was dosed at 5 to 10 mg twice daily.

Study findings and constraints: Higher clonality was seen in lesional scalp than in normal scalp, especially in alopecia totalis/universalis.

Specimens obtained from alopecia areata patients comprised lesional scalp punch biopsies and peripheral blood. CD4+ and CD8+ T cells were sorted from PBMCs. V was shortened by 5 bases and J by 3 bases, with 14 bases between the two germline ends. CDR3 size: 14 residues. From germline, CDR1 is MNHEY and CDR2 SVGAGI. In regard to this clone: Its antigen is unidentified.

Once RNA had been extracted, it was reverse transcribed into cDNA to act as the sequencing template. This table comes from immunoSEQ multiplex PCR, and its TCRdb copy is limited to in-frame clones, with some not included. The sample records 120,000 or so clones, roughly 61% being singletons. The receptor's source is a human donor with alopecia areata. The genes are TRBV6-5 and TRBJ2-7, with D possibly matching TRBD1 (6 bases). The sequenced sample was CD4+ T cells sorted from blood, obtained at week 0. The CDR3 DNA reads TGTGCCAGCAGTACCGGGACACTAAACTACGAGCAGTACTTC. This encodes CASSTGTLNYEQYF.